These 5 T cell receptor beta chains were all obtained from the same sample, sequenced in a study of cytomegalovirus exposure and HLA in healthy donors. Researchers ran the PCR with 60 Vbeta and 13 Jbeta primers. Only in-frame clones appear in the TCRdb table, and some are missing; sequencing was by immunoSEQ multiplex PCR. Its listing shows under 130,000 clones. The sequencing input was PBMCs. The source is a man aged 35-49 years in good health and CMV-seronegative.

This chain joins TRBV5-1 and TRBJ1-4; D is ambiguous. The V end lost 0 bases, the J end lost 4 bases, and 4 bases lay between the germline ends. CDR3 length equals 13 residues. From germline, CDR1 is SGHRS and CDR2 YFSETQ. The CDR3, as DNA: TGCGCCAGCAGCTTGGACAGTAATGAAAAACTGTTTTTT. It specifies CASSLDSNEKLFF.

This sequence joins TRBV28 and TRBJ1-2; 7 bases align to TRBD1. Trimming took 2 bases from V and 5 from J; bases not matched to a gene: 5. There are 14 residues in the CDR3. The germline gives CDR1 MDHEN, CDR2 SYDVKM. The CDR3 DNA sequence: TGTGCCAGCAGTTTAGAGGGGGCTATGTATGGCTACACCTTC. Its translation: CASSLEGAMYGYTF.

V usage is TRBV5-4 and J usage is TRBJ2-2; D is ambiguous. The CDR3 totals 13 residues. Trimming pared 4 bases from V and 0 bases from J, leaving 4 bases between. Per germline, CDR1 SGHNT and CDR2 YYREEE (reference sequence). The CDR3 loop reads CASSLTNTGELFF. DNA for the CDR3: TGTGCCAGCAGCCTAACGAACACCGGGGAGCTGTTTTTT.

The V and J genes are TRBV27 and TRBJ2-1; 12 bases fit TRBD2. V was pared by 2 bases and J by 8 bases, with 10 bases of the junction left unmatched. Germline V gene sequence: CDR1 MNHEY, CDR2 SMNVEV (reference sequence). The CDR3 loop spans 17 amino acids. CDR3 sequence: CASSLTTTSGSRDEQFF. In nucleotides, the CDR3 is TGTGCCAGCAGTTTAACAACGACTAGCGGGAGTAGGGATGAGCAGTTCTTC.

The rearrangement links TRBV2 to TRBJ2-7; the D gene is possibly TRBD1 (6 bases). The length of the CDR3 is 14 residues. Germline CDR1 and CDR2: SNHLY and FYNNEI. V was shortened by 8 bases and J by 4 bases, with 18 bases between the two germline ends. The DNA for the CDR3 is TGTGCCAGCGGCGAACAGGGAAGAAGTTACGAGCAGTACTTC. Its translation: CASGEQGRSYEQYF.